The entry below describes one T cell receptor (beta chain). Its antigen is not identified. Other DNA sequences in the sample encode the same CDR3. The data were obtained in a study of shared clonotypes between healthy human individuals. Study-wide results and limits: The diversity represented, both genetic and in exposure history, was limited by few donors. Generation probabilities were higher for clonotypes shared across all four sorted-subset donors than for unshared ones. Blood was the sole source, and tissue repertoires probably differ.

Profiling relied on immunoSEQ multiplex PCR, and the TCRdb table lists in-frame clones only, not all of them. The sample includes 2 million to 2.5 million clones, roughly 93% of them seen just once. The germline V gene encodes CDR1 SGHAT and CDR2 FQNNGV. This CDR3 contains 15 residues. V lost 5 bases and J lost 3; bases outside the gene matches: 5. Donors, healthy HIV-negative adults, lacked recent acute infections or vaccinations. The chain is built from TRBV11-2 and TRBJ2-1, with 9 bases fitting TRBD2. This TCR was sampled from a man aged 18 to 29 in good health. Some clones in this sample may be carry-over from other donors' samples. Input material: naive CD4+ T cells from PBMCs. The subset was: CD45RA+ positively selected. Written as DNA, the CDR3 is TGTGCCAGCAGCCCGGGACTAGCAGTCTACAATGAGCAGTTCTTC. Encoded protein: CASSPGLAVYNEQFF.